The subject of this entry is one T cell receptor beta chain. What it binds is unknown. This record comes from a study of T cells in narcolepsy. Overall study results and limits: Comparing one patient's CSF and blood CD4+ clonotypes highlighted HCRT- and TRIB2-specific autoreactive clonotypes. Some memory CD4+ repertoires had no autoreactive clone sequences.

Germline V CDR1 and CDR2: KGHSH, LQKENI. The CDR3 runs to 18 residues. Between the trimmed V and J ends, which lost 1 base and 0 bases, there was a span of 18 bases. Assay used: immunoSEQ multiplex PCR; TCRdb lists only in-frame clones, some missing. Seen here are fewer than 30,000 clones, about 89% observed once, and the top ten hold roughly 1.1%. The J gene is TRBJ1-1, the V gene TRBV18; D not certain. The sequenced sample was CD45RA- memory CD4+ T cells from PBMCs. The sequence was obtained from a human donor with narcolepsy. This CDR3 is CASSPLWLAGGLNTEAFF. The CDR3 DNA is TGTGCCAGCTCACCACTATGGTTGGCAGGAGGGCTGAACACTGAAGCTTTCTTT.